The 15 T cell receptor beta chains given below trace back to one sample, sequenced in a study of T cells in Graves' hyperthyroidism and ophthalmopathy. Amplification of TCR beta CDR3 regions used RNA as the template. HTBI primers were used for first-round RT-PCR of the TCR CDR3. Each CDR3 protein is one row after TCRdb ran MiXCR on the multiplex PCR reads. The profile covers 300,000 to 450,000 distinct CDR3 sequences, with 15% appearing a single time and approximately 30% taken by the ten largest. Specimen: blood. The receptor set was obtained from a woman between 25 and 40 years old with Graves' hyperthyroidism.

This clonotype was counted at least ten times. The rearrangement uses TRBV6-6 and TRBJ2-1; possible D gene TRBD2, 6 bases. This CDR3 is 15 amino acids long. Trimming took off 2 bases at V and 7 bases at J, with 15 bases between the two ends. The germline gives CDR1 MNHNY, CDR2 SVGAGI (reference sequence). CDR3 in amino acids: CASSYDWVAGNEQFF. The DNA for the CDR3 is TGTGCCAGCAGTTACGATTGGGTTGCGGGAAATGAGCAGTTCTTC.

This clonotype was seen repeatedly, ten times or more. CDR3 in amino acids: CASSYQGPYNEQFF. The CDR3 DNA follows: TGCGCCAGCAGCTACCAGGGGCCCTACAATGAGCAGTTCTTC. The chain carries TRBV5-1 and TRBJ2-1, with a tentative D call TRBD1 (6 bases). Germline loops: CDR1 SGHRS, CDR2 YFSETQ. CDR3 length: 14 amino acids. The V end lost 3 bases, the J end lost 2 bases, and 9 bases lay between the germline ends.

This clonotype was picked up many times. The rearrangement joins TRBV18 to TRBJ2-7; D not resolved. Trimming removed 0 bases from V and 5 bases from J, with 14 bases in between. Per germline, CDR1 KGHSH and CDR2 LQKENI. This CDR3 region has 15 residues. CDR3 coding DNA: TGTGCCAGCTCACCACCTAACCGAGCAGTAAACGAGCAGTACTTC. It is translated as CASSPPNRAVNEQYF.

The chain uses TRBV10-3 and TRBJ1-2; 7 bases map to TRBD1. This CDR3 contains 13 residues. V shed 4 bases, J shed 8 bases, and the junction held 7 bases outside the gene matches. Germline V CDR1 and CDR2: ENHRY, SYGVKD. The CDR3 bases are TGTGCCATCAGTGTGGCGACAGGGAAAGGCTACACCTTC. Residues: CAISVATGKGYTF.

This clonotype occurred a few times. The CDR3 region has the DNA TGTGCCAGCAGCGTAGGTGTCATAAGCACAGATACGCAGTATTTT. Its protein product is CASSVGVISTDTQYF. The rearrangement links TRBV9 to TRBJ2-3; D is unresolved. The CDR3 is 15 amino acids. CDR1 is SGDLS and CDR2 is YYNGEE in the germline V gene. Trimming left V 0 bases short and J 0 bases short, with 8 bases between.

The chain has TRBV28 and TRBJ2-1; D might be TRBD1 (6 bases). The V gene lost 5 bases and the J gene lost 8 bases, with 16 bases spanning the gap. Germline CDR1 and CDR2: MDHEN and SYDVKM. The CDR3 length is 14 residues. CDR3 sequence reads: CASSDTGTIDEQFF. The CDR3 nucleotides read TGTGCCAGCAGTGACACCGGGACAATCGATGAGCAGTTCTTC.

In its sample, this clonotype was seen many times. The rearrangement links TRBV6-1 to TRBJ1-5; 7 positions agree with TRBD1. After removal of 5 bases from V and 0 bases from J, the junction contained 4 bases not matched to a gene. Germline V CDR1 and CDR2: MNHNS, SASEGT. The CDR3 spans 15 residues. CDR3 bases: TGTGCCAGCAGTCCGACAGGGAATAGCAATCAGCCCCAGCATTTT. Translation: CASSPTGNSNQPQHF.

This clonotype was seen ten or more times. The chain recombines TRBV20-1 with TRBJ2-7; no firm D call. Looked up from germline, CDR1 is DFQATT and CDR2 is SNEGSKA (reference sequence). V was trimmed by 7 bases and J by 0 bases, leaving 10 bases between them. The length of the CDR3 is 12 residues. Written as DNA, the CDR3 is TGCAGTGGATCCCCTACCTCCTACGAGCAGTACTTC. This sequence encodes CSGSPTSYEQYF.

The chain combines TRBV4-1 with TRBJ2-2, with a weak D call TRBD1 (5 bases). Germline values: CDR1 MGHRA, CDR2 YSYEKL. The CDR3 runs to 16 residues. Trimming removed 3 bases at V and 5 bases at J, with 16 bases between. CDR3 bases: TGCGCCAGCAGCCAGGGAAGGCAGGGCAGGACCGGGGAGCTGTTTTTT. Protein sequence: CASSQGRQGRTGELFF.

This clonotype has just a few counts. The CDR3 DNA reads TGTGCCAGTAGTAGGACAGCTGGAAACACCATATATTTT. Encoded protein: CASSRTAGNTIYF. This chain uses TRBV19 with TRBJ1-3; D is possibly TRBD1 (6 bases). The CDR3 contains 13 residues. Germline V gene sequence: CDR1 LNHDA, CDR2 SQIVND (reference sequence). Trimming shortened V by 4 bases and J by 2 bases, and 6 bases separated the two germline ends.

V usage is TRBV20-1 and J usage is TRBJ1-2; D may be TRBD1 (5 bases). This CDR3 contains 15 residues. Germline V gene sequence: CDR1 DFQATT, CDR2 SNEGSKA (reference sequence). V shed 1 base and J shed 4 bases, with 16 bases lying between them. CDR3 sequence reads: CSARGDARGAYGYTF. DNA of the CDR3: TGCAGTGCTAGAGGTGACGCGCGCGGGGCCTATGGCTACACCTTC.

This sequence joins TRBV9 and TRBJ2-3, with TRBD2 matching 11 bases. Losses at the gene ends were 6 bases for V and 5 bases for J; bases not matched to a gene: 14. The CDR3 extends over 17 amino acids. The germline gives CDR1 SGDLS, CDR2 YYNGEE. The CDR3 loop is CASTAGIAGGPQDTQYF. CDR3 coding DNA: TGTGCCAGCACTGCGGGGATAGCGGGAGGGCCTCAAGATACGCAGTATTTT.

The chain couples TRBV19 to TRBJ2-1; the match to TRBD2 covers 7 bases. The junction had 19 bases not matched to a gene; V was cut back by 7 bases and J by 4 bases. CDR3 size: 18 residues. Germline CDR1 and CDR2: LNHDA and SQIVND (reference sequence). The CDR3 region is CASTSILGDFGRYNEQFF. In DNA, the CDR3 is TGTGCCAGTACCTCTATTCTTGGGGACTTCGGGAGGTACAATGAGCAGTTCTTC.

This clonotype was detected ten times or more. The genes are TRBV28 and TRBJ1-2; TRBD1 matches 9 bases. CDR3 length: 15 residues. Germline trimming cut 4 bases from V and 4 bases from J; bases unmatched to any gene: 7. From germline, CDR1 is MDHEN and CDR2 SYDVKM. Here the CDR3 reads CASSSRDRDLYGYTF. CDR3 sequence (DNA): TGTGCCAGCAGTTCCCGGGACAGGGACCTCTATGGCTACACCTTC.

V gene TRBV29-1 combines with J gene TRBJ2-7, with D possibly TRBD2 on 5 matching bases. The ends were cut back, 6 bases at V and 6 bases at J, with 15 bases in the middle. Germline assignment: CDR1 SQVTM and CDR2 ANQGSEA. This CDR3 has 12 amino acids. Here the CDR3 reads CSVRPSLGEQYF. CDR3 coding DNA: TGCAGCGTCCGCCCTAGCCTGGGCGAGCAGTACTTC.